Listed below are T cell receptor beta chains from one sample, sequenced in a study of shared clonotypes between healthy human individuals. Profiling relied on immunoSEQ multiplex PCR, and the TCRdb table lists in-frame clones only, not all of them. The sample lists around 600,000 clones, 95% to 98% seen once, with less than 0.35% in the top ten. Sequencing input: naive CD8+ T cells sorted from blood. The receptor source for this set is a man aged 30 to 39 in good health. Each CDR3 is given with its conserved first and last residue. A D gene is named only where the DNA matches it firmly. Clone size is shown for a subset of rows, as once, few, many or a class of expanded clone.

J gene | clone size | D gene | V gene | CDR3 DNA | CDR3 protein
TRBJ2-2 | once | NA | TRBV18 | TGTGCCAGCTCACCACCGGCGTCCGGGGAGCTGTTTTTT | CASSPPASGELFF
TRBJ2-7 | NA | TRBD2 | TRBV7-2 | TGTGCCAGCAGCTTAGCAGCTAGCGGGTTCCCCTACGAGCAGTACTTC | CASSLAASGFPYEQYF
TRBJ1-3 | NA | NA | TRBV7-9 | TGTGCCAGCTCCCAAAGGAGGGGACGCTCTGGAAACACCATATATTTT | CASSQRRGRSGNTIYF
TRBJ2-7 | NA | NA | TRBV27 | TGTGCCAGCAGCCCCCTCCCGTCCGACTCCTACGAGCAGTACTTC | CASSPLPSDSYEQYF
TRBJ2-3 | NA | TRBD2 | TRBV28 | TGTGCCAGCAGCCCATTGACTAGCAACACAGATACGCAGTATTTT | CASSPLTSNTDTQYF
TRBJ1-5 | NA | NA | TRBV11-2 | TGTGCCAGCAGCTTAGATGTAGGGGACCAGCCCCAGCATTTT | CASSLDVGDQPQHF
TRBJ2-2 | NA | NA | TRBV19 | TGTGCCAGTAGACGGGTAGGAGCGAACACCGGGGAGCTGTTTTTT | CASRRVGANTGELFF
TRBJ2-7 | NA | NA | TRBV5-4 | TGTGCCAGCAGCTTGGAAGCAGGCAACTACGAGCAGTACTTC | CASSLEAGNYEQYF
TRBJ1-5 | once | TRBD1 | TRBV6-5 | TGTGCCAGCAGGGAAGGACAGGGAAAGCCCCAGCATTTT | CASREGQGKPQHF
TRBJ2-7 | NA | NA | TRBV20-1 | TGCAGTGCTAGTTCCTACGAGCAGTACTTC | CSASSYEQYF
TRBJ2-7 | NA | NA | TRBV27 | TGTGCCAGCAGTAACTTTTTGAACTACGAGCAGTACTTC | CASSNFLNYEQYF
TRBJ1-2 | once | NA | TRBV5-4 | TGTGCCATCTCTCAGGGTTCCGGTGGCTACACCTTC | CAISQGSGGYTF
TRBJ2-1 | NA | TRBD2 | TRBV9 | TGTGCCAGCAGCGGCCAGGGACTAGCGGATCCCCTGTATGGCCATGAGCAGTTCTTC | CASSGQGLADPLYGHEQFF
TRBJ2-1 | NA | TRBD1 | TRBV27 | TGTGCCAGCAGGCCGGGACAGGGAAACAATGAGCAGTTCTTC | CASRPGQGNNEQFF
TRBJ2-7 | NA | TRBD1 | TRBV7-9 | TGTGCCAGCAGCCCGCCGGGACAGATGTACGAGCAGTACTTC | CASSPPGQMYEQYF
TRBJ2-5 | NA | TRBD1 | TRBV28 | TGTGCCAGCAGCCTCGGGACAGCCCAAGAGACCCAGTACTTC | CASSLGTAQETQYF
TRBJ2-7 | NA | TRBD1 | TRBV5-1 | TGCGCCAGCAGCTTGGCCCAGGGGGCCTCCTACGAGCAGTACTTC | CASSLAQGASYEQYF
TRBJ1-2 | NA | NA | TRBV4-1 | TGCGCCAGCAGCCCTGAGGGACAAGCTTATGGCTACACCTTC | CASSPEGQAYGYTF
TRBJ2-1 | NA | NA | TRBV9 | TGTGCCAGCAGCGGCTCTGGGGCTAGTCACAATGAGCAGTTCTTC | CASSGSGASHNEQFF
TRBJ1-2 | NA | NA | TRBV7-9 | TGTGCCAGCAGTGGAGGTCTCGGGTATGGCTACACCTTC | CASSGGLGYGYTF
TRBJ2-7 | NA | NA | TRBV5-1 | TGCGCCAGCAGCCCGGGTGTGAGGGAGGAGGGCTACGAGCAGTACTTC | CASSPGVREEGYEQYF
TRBJ2-7 | once | NA | TRBV11-2 | TGTGCCAGCAGCCGCGGATCCTACGAGCAGTACTTC | CASSRGSYEQYF
TRBJ2-7 | NA | NA | TRBV11-2 | TGTGCCAGCAGCTTAGATCTTGGTGGGAGTAGCGAGCAGTACTTC | CASSLDLGGSSEQYF
TRBJ2-5 | once | NA | TRBV20-1 | TGCAGTGCTAGAGATTCCAGGGCCCAGTACTTC | CSARDSRAQYF
TRBJ2-5 | NA | NA | TRBV15 | TGTGCCACCGCCGACGGGTACCAAGAGACCCAGTACTTC | CATADGYQETQYF
TRBJ2-3 | NA | TRBD1 | TRBV4-2 | TGTGCCAGCAGCCAAACAGGGGCAAGCACAGATACGCAGTATTTT | CASSQTGASTDTQYF
TRBJ1-1 | NA | NA | TRBV6-5 | TGTGCCAGCAGTTTCGACAGGCAGAACACTGAAGCTTTCTTT | CASSFDRQNTEAFF
TRBJ2-1 | NA | TRBD2 | TRBV29-1 | TGCAGCGTTGAGTCTAGCGGGAGGCTTATTGAGCAGTTCTTC | CSVESSGRLIEQFF
TRBJ2-1 | NA | NA | TRBV30 | TGTGCCTGGAGTGTATCGGGCACCGAGCAGTTCTTC | CAWSVSGTEQFF
TRBJ1-4 | once | TRBD1 | TRBV4-3 | TGCGCCAGCAGCCAGGGACAGGGGGCGGGAGAAAAACTGTTTTTT | CASSQGQGAGEKLFF
TRBJ2-3 | NA | NA | TRBV7-9 | TGTGCCAGCAGCTTCGTTGTTGGATTGGATACGCAGTATTTT | CASSFVVGLDTQYF